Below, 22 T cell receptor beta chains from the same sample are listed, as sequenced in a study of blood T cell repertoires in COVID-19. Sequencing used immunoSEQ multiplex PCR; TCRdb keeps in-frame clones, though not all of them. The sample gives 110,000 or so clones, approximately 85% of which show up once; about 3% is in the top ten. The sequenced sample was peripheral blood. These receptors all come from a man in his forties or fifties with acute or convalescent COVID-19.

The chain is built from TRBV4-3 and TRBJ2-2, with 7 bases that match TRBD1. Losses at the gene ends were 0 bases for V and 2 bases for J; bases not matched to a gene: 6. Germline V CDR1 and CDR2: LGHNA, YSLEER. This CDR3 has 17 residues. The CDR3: CASSQDLNRGNTGELFF. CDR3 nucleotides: TGCGCCAGCAGCCAAGATTTAAACAGGGGTAACACCGGGGAGCTGTTTTTT.

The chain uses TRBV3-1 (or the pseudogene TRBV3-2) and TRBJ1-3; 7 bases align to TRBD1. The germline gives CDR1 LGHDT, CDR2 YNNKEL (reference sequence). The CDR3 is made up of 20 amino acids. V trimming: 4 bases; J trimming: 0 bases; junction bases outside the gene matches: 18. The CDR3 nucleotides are TGTGCCAGCAGCCCGACCAACGGGGACAGTTATGAAGACTCTGGAAACACCATATATTTT. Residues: CASSPTNGDSYEDSGNTIYF.

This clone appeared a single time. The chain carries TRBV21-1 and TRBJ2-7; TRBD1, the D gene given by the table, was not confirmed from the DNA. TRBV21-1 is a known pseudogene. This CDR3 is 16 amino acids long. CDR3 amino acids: CASSRSKTGIHYEQYF. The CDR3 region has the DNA TGTGCCAGCAGCAGATCCAAGACAGGGATTCATTACGAGCAGTACTTC.

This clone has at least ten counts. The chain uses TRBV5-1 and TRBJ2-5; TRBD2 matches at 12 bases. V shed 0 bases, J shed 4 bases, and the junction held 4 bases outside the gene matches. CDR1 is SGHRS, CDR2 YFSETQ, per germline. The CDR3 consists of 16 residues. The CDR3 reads CASSLAPLAGGETQYF. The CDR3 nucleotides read TGCGCCAGCAGCTTGGCCCCACTAGCGGGGGGAGAGACCCAGTACTTC.

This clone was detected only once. The CDR3 loop is CASSDFVNEQFF. CDR3 DNA: TGTGCCAGCAGTGATTTTGTAAATGAGCAGTTCTTC. This chain connects TRBV6-1 to TRBJ2-1, with no clear D. V lost 3 bases and J 7 bases, leaving 7 bases between the germline ends. The CDR3 totals 12 residues. The germline V gene encodes CDR1 MNHNS and CDR2 SASEGT.

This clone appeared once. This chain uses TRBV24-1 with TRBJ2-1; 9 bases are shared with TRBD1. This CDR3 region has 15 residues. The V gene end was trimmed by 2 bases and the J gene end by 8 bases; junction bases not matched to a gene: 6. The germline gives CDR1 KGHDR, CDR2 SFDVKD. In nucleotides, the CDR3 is TGTGCCACCAGTGATTGGAAGGGACAGGGACATGAGCAGTTCTTC. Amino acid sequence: CATSDWKGQGHEQFF.

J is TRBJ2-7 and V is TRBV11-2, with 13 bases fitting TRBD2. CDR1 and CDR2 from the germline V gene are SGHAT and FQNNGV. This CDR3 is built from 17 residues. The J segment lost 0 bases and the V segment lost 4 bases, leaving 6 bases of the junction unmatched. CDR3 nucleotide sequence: TGTGCCAGCAGCTCGCCGGGGACTAGCGGGGACTCCTACGAGCAGTACTTC. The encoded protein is CASSSPGTSGDSYEQYF.

CDR3 sequence (DNA): TGTGCCAGTCGACTAGCGAGTTCCTACGAGCAGTACTTC. Protein product: CASRLASSYEQYF. The chain carries TRBV12-3 or TRBV12-4 and TRBJ2-7; 8 nucleotides line up with TRBD2. The CDR3 has 13 amino acids. The V and J ends lost 9 bases and 1 base, in that order; junction bases with no gene match: 5.

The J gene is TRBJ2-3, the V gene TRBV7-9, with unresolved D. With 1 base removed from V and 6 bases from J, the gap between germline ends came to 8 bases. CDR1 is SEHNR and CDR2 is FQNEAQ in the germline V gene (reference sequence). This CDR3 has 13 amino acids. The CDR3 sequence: CASSLDRSDTQYF. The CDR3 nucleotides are TGTGCCAGCAGCTTAGATCGTAGCGATACGCAGTATTTT.

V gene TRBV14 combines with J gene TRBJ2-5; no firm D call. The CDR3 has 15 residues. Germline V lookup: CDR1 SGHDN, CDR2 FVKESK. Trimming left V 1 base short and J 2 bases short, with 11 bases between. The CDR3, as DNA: TGTGCCAGCAGCCAAGTCGTCGCAGGACAAGAGACCCAGTACTTC. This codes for CASSQVVAGQETQYF. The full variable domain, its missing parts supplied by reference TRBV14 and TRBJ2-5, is EAGVTQFPSHSVIEKGQTVTLRCDPISGHDNLYWYRRVMGKEIKFLLHFVKESKQDESGMPNNRFLAERTGGTYSTLKVQPAELEDSGVYFCASSQVVAGQETQYFGPGTRLLVL.

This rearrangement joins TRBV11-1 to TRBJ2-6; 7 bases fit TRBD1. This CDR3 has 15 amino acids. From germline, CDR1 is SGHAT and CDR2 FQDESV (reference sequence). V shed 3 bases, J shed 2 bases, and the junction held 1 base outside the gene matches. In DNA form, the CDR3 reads TGTGCCAGCAGCTTTACAGGGGCTGGGGCCAACGTCCTGACTTTC. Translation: CASSFTGAGANVLTF.

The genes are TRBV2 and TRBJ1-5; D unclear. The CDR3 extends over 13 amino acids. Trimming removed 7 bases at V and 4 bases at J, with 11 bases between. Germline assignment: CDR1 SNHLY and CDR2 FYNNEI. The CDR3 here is CASTREANQPQHF. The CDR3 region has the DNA TGTGCCAGCACTAGAGAGGCTAATCAGCCCCAGCATTTT. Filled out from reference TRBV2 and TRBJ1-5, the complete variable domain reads EPEVTQTPSHQVTQMGQEVILRCVPISNHLYFYWYRQILGQKVEFLVSFYNNEISEKSEIFDDQFSVERPDGSNFTLKIRSTKLEDSAMYFCASTREANQPQHFGDGTRLSIL.

CDR3 protein: CAWSLRVSQYF. In DNA form, the CDR3 reads TGTGCCTGGAGTCTCCGAGTCTCGCAGTATTTT. The rearrangement uses TRBV30 and TRBJ2-3; D ambiguous. Germline-derived CDR1 and CDR2 are GTSNPN and SVGIG (reference sequence). V was pared by 2 bases and J by 10 bases, with 10 bases between. This CDR3 is 11 amino acids long.

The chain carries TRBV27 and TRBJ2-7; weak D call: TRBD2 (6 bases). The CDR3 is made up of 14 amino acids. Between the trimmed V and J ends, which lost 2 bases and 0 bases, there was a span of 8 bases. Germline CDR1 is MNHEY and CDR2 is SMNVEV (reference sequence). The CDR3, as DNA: TGTGCCAGCAGTTTAGCGGGGAGCTCCTACGAGCAGTACTTC. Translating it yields CASSLAGSSYEQYF.

The CDR3 region has the DNA TGTGCCAGCAGCAGCGTCGGAAAAGTTGAAGCTTTCTTT. It yields the protein CASSSVGKVEAFF. This chain connects TRBV7-2 to TRBJ1-1; D is ambiguous. V gave up 5 bases and J gave up 7 bases, with 14 bases separating them. The CDR3 consists of 13 residues. In germline, CDR1 is SGHTA, CDR2 FQGNSA. Variable domain in full (rest from reference TRBV7-2 and TRBJ1-1): GAGVSQSPSNKVTEKGKDVELRCDPISGHTALYWYRQSLGQGLEFLIYFQGNSAPDKSGLPSDRFSAERTGGSVSTLTIQRTQQEDSAVYLCASSSVGKVEAFFGQGTRLTVV.

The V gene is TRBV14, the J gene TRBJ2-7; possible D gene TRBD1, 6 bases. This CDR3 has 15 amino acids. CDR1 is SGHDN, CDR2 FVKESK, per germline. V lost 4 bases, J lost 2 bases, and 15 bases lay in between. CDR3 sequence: CASSRGQSTAYEQYF. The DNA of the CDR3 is TGTGCCAGCAGCCGCGGACAGAGTACAGCCTACGAGCAGTACTTC.

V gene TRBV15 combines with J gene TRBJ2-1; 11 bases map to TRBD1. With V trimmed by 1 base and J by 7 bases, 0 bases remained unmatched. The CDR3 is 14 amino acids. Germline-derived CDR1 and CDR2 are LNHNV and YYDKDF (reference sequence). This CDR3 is CATSRGDRGNEQFF. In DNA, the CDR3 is TGTGCCACCAGCAGAGGGGACAGGGGGAATGAGCAGTTCTTC.

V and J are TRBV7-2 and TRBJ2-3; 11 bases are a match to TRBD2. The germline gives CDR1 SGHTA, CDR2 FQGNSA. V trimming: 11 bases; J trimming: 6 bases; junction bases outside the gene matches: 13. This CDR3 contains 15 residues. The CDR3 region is CASERLAGGSDTQYF. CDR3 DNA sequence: TGTGCCTCCGAGAGGCTAGCGGGGGGCTCGGATACGCAGTATTTT.

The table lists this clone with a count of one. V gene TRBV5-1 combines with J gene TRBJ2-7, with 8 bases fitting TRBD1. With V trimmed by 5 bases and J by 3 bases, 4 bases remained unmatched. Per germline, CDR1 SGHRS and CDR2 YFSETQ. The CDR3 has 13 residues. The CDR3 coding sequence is TGCGCCAGCAGGGACAGGGATAACTACGAGCAGTACTTC. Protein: CASRDRDNYEQYF.

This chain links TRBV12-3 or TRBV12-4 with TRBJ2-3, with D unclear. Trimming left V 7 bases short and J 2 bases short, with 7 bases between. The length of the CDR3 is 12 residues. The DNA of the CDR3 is TGTGCCAGCACCCTAGACACAGATACGCAGTATTTT. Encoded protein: CASTLDTDTQYF.

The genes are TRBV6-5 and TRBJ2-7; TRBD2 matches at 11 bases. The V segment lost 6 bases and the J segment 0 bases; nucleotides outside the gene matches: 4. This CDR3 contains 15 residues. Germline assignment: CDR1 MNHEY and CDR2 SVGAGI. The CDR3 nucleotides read TGTGCCAGCAGCGGGACTAGCGGTAGCTCCTACGAGCAGTACTTC. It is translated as CASSGTSGSSYEQYF.

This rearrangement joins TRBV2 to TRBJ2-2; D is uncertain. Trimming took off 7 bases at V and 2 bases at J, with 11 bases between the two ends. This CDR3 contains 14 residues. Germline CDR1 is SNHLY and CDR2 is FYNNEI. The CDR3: CASKTRPNTGELFF. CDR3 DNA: TGTGCCAGCAAGACTCGGCCAAACACCGGGGAGCTGTTTTTT.